The source of this T cell receptor (beta chain) is a study of response to subunit inactivated influenza vaccine (dated by TCRdb to between 2018 and 2020). Context from the whole study: Deep quantitative profiling of the T cell receptor repertoire was used in the study to follow responses to a trivalent subunit inactivated influenza vaccine. What the study reported, not specific to this receptor: The authors proposed that each seasonal influenza vaccination may bring in only a limited number of new T cells.

Trimming at the junction amounts to 0 bases on V and 4 bases on J, and the germline ends lie 10 bases apart. There are 15 amino acids in the CDR3, from cysteine to phenylalanine inclusive. The kept DNA is CDR3 alone, 45 bases in frame from the first base. Looking up the germline V gene yields CDR1 SGHRS and CDR2 YFSETQ. The library was made by RT-PCR. Instrument on record: Illumina HiSeq 2500. TCRdb ran its own pipeline on the public reads, namely fastp trimming at Q25 and MiXCR clone calling, and kept in-frame beta chains. Rows matching on CDR3 protein sequence are summarized as one entry with the most common DNA and genes. This sample gives roughly 650,000 distinct CDR3 sequences in total; 15% to 18% of them show up just once. Together, the top ten hold roughly 10% of the sample. About this clonotype: Its binding antigen is unknown. Base qualities were left out, and no much larger clone turns up one base away.

Sequenced here: PBMCs from blood, sampled approximately 12 days after vaccination. The sequence was collected from a man aged 50-60 years who received an inactivated influenza vaccine. Donor details come from another sample of the same person, matched by shared clones. This chain joins TRBV5-1 to TRBJ2-2; the D gene is unclear. For the CDR3, the sequence is CASSLAGQSTGELFF. At the DNA level, the sequence is TGCGCCAGCAGCTTGGCCGGGCAGAGCACCGGGGAGCTGTTTTTT.